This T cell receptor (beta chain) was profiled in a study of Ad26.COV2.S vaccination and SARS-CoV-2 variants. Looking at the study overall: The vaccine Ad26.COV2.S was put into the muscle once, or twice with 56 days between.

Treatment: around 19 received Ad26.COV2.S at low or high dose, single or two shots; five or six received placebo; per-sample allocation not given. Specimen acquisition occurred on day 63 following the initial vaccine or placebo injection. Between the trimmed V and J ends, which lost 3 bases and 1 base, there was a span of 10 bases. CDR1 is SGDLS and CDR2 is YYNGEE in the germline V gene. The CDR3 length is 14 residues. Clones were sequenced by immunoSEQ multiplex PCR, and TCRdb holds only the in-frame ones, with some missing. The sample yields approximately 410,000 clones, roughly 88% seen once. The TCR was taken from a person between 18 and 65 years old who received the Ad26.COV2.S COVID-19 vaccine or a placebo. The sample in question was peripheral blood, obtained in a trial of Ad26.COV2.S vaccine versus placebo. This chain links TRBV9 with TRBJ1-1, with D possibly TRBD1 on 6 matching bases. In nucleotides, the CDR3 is TGTGCCAGCAGCGCCCAGGGACAGAACACTGAAGCTTTCTTT. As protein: CASSAQGQNTEAFF.